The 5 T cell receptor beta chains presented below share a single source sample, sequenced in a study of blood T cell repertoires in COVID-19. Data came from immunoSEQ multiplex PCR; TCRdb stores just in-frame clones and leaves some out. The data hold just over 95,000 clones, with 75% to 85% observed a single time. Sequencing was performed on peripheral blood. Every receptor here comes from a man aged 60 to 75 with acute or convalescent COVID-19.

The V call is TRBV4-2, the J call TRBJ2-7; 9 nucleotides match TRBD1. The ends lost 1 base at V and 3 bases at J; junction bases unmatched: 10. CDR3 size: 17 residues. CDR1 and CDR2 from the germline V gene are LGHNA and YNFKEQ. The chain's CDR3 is CASSQGKAGTGLYEQYF. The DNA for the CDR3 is TGTGCCAGCAGCCAAGGAAAGGCCGGGACAGGGCTCTACGAGCAGTACTTC.

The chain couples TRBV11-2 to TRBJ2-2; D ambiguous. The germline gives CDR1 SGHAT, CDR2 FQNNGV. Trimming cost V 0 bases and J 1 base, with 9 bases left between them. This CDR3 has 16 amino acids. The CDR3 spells CASSLDWLQNTGELFF. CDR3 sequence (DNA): TGTGCCAGCAGCTTAGATTGGCTTCAGAACACCGGGGAGCTGTTTTTT.

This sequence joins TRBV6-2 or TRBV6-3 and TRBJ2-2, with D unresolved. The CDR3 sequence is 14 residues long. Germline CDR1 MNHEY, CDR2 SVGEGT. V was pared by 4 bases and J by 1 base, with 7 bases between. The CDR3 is CASSLSGNTGELFF. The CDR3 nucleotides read TGTGCCAGCAGTTTATCAGGGAACACCGGGGAGCTGTTTTTT.

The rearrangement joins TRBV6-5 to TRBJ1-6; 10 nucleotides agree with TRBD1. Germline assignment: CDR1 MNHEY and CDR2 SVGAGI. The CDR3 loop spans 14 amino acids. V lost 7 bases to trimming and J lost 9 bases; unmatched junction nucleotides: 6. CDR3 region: CASKLDRGASPLHF. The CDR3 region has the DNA TGTGCCAGCAAGTTGGACAGGGGGGCTTCACCCCTCCACTTT.

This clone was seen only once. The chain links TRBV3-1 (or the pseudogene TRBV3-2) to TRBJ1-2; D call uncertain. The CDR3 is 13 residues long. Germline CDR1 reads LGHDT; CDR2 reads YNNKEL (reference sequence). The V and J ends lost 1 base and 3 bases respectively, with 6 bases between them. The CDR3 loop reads CASSQGRDYGYTF. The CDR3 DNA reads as TGTGCCAGCAGCCAAGGACGGGACTATGGCTACACCTTC.